This T cell receptor (beta chain) emerged from a study of response to subunit inactivated influenza vaccine. TCRdb reanalysed the RT-PCR reads using MiXCR and keeps one entry per CDR3 protein. The profile shows roughly 760,000 distinct CDR3 sequences, about 20% of them singletons. Study observations and caveats: The authors suggested that few new T cells are recruited per seasonal influenza vaccination.

Comments on this clonotype: Its antigen is still unknown.

The V gene lost 7 bases and the J gene lost 7 bases, with 26 bases spanning the gap. The CDR3 contains 16 residues. The germline V gene has CDR1 MNHNS and CDR2 SASEGT. This specimen consisted of PBMCs from blood, obtained roughly 5 days after vaccination. This clonotype was sampled from a man aged 50 to 59 who received an inactivated influenza vaccine. The chain couples TRBV6-1 to TRBJ2-7; TRBD2 is a possible D gene (5 bases). Written as DNA, the CDR3 is TGTGCCAGCAATCCCTTGGGGTGGCCAGCATCGGGGGAGCAGTACTTC. Residues: CASNPLGWPASGEQYF.